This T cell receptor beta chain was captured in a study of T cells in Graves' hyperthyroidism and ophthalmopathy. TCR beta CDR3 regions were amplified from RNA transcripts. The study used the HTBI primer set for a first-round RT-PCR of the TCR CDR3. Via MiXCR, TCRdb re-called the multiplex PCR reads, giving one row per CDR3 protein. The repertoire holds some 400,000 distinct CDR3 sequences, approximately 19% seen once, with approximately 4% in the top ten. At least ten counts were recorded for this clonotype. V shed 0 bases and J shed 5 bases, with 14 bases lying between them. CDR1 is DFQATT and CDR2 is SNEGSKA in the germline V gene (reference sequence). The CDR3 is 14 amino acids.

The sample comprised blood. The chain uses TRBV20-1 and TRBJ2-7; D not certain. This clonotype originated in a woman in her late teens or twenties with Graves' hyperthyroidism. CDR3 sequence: CSARDFDTQDEQYF. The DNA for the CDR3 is TGCAGTGCTAGAGATTTCGACACACAAGACGAGCAGTACTTC.